The TCR beta chain described here comes from a study of technical replicates of blood from a handful of donors. J was trimmed by 5 bases and V by 6 bases; bases with no gene match: 9. This CDR3 is built from 14 residues. Germline CDR1 and CDR2: SGHRS and YFSETQ. The data were produced by immunoSEQ multiplex PCR, yet TCRdb's version contains in-frame clones alone and is incomplete. This table has around 80,000 clones, 75% to 90% appearing once. This receptor was obtained from a human donor in good health. Sequencing was carried out using T cells isolated from PBMCs. The rearrangement joins TRBV5-1 to TRBJ2-5; 8 nucleotides align to TRBD1. CDR3 DNA sequence: TGCGCCAGCAACTGGCAGGGGGCCAGTGAGACCCAGTACTTC. It specifies CASNWQGASETQYF. The full variable domain, rest sourced from reference TRBV5-1 and TRBJ2-5, is KAGVTQTPRYLIKTRGQQVTLSCSPISGHRSVSWYQQTPGQGLQFLFEYFSETQRNKGNFPGRFSGRQFSNSRSEMNVSTLELGDSALYLCASNWQGASETQYFGPGTRLLVL.